The rows below give T cell receptor beta chains drawn from one sample of a study of shared clonotypes between healthy human individuals. Method: immunoSEQ multiplex PCR; TCRdb's copy keeps in-frame clones and lacks some. The table has some 2 million clones, about 95% seen once. The sample taken for sequencing was naive CD8+ T cells sorted from blood. These TCRs come from a man aged 18 to 29 in good health. Each CDR3 is given with its conserved first and last residue. The order of the fields is clone size, J gene, D gene, V gene, CDR3 DNA, CDR3 protein. D genes are given only for firm matches. Only some rows state a clone size, as once, few, many or a class for expanded clones.

-	TRBJ2-1	TRBD1	TRBV7-2	TGTGCCAGCAGCTTATGGGGACAGGGGGTAGATGAGCAGTTCTTC	CASSLWGQGVDEQFF
once	TRBJ2-1	-	TRBV5-4	TGTGCCAGCAGCTTGGCTAGGAGCCTGACAGGCTACTCCTACAATGAGCAGTTCTTC	CASSLARSLTGYSYNEQFF
-	TRBJ2-1	-	TRBV10-1	TGCGCCAGCAGTGACGGAGATGAGCAGTTCTTC	CASSDGDEQFF
-	TRBJ2-7	-	TRBV29-1	TGCAGCGTTGCCTATCCAGGAAATTACGAGCAGTACTTC	CSVAYPGNYEQYF
-	TRBJ2-1	-	TRBV6-1	TGTGCCAGCGCTGCGGGTTCCAACTCCTACAATGAGCAGTTCTTC	CASAAGSNSYNEQFF
-	TRBJ2-1	TRBD2	TRBV7-9	TGTGCCAGTAACTCGGGGACTAGCGGGAGTGATGAGCAGTTCTTC	CASNSGTSGSDEQFF
-	TRBJ2-7	TRBD2	TRBV28	TGTGCCAGCAACCCTAGCGGGGAATACGAGCAGTACTTC	CASNPSGEYEQYF
-	TRBJ1-1	-	TRBV6-5	TGTGCCAGCAGGTCGGGACTCGGGGGCACTGAAGCTTTCTTT	CASRSGLGGTEAFF
-	TRBJ1-6	-	TRBV9	TGTGCCAGCAGCGTAGCAGGGGAGTTTGGTTCACCCCTCCACTTT	CASSVAGEFGSPLHF
-	TRBJ2-1	TRBD2	TRBV19	TGTGCCAGTAGCTCTATTGTAGCGGGGAGATCCTACAATGAGCAGTTCTTC	CASSSIVAGRSYNEQFF
-	TRBJ2-1	TRBD2	TRBV4-1	TGCGCCAGCAGCCATCGGGAGGGGTACAATGAGCAGTTCTTC	CASSHREGYNEQFF
-	TRBJ2-7	-	TRBV4-3	TGCGCCAGCAGCCAAATCCTTGGGTACGAGCAGTACTTC	CASSQILGYEQYF
-	TRBJ2-4	TRBD2	TRBV2	TGTGCCAGCAGTGGGACTAGCGGGAGCTTGGGTTTGCAAGCCAAAAACATTCAGTACTTC	CASSGTSGSLGLQAKNIQYF
-	TRBJ2-7	-	TRBV2	TGTGCCAGCAGTGAAGAAGGCCTGGGGCAGTACTTC	CASSEEGLGQYF
-	TRBJ2-4	-	TRBV9	TGTGCCAGCAGCCCCGGGGGTTCCCCGTTTGGCAAAAACATTCAGTACTTC	CASSPGGSPFGKNIQYF
-	TRBJ2-1	-	TRBV27	TGTGCCAGCAGTTTATCTGCGGGGACACCCTACAATGAGCAGTTCTTC	CASSLSAGTPYNEQFF
once	TRBJ2-7	-	TRBV27	TGTGCCAGCAGTTTAAGGGGGGGGTACGAGCAGTACTTC	CASSLRGGYEQYF
-	TRBJ1-2	-	TRBV7-9	TGTGCCAGCAGCCCATGGACTTCGGATGGCTACACCTTC	CASSPWTSDGYTF
-	TRBJ2-7	-	TRBV6-5	TGTGCCAGCAGTTACTCGGCGGGAAGCTCCTACGAGCAGTACTTC	CASSYSAGSSYEQYF
-	TRBJ2-7	TRBD1	TRBV4-3	TGCGCCAGCAGCCAAGATAGCGTCGGCAGGGGGTCCTACGAGCAGTACTTC	CASSQDSVGRGSYEQYF
-	TRBJ2-3	TRBD1	TRBV7-9	TGTGCCAGCAGCTCCACTGGGGGACAGGATACGCAGTATTTT	CASSSTGGQDTQYF
-	TRBJ2-7	-	TRBV28	TGTGCCAGCAGTTTATTCTCAGGGATTAGCTCCTACGAGCAGTACTTC	CASSLFSGISSYEQYF
-	TRBJ1-5	-	TRBV6-6	TGTGCCAGCAGTGGGGGGACACTTATTAACCATCAGCCCCAGCATTTT	CASSGGTLINHQPQHF
-	TRBJ1-2	-	TRBV2	TGTGCCAGCAGTGAACGGACCACTAACTATGGCTACACCTTC	CASSERTTNYGYTF
-	TRBJ2-1	-	TRBV29-1	TGCAGCGTTGAATCCAGGACAAACTCCTACAATGAGCAGTTCTTC	CSVESRTNSYNEQFF
-	TRBJ1-4	-	TRBV10-3	TGTGCCATCAGTGAGTCAGGGGCAACTAATGAAAAACTGTTTTTT	CAISESGATNEKLFF
-	TRBJ2-7	-	TRBV15	TGTGCCACCAGCAGTCAGACTGGACAGATCCCCTACGAGCAGTACTTC	CATSSQTGQIPYEQYF
-	TRBJ2-7	TRBD1	TRBV4-1	TGCGCCAGCAGCCAAGGACACCCAGGACAGGGGGTGGTCTACGAGCAGTACTTC	CASSQGHPGQGVVYEQYF
-	TRBJ2-2	-	TRBV6-5	TGTGCCAGCACCCTTGGCATGGGCGGGGAGCTGTTTTTT	CASTLGMGGELFF
-	TRBJ2-7	-	TRBV9	TGTGCCAGCAGCCCGGGGGGCAGTAGCTCCTACGAGCAGTACTTC	CASSPGGSSSYEQYF
-	TRBJ2-1	-	TRBV5-1	TGCGCCAGCAGCTTCCCGGGGGCCTACAATGAGCAGTTCTTC	CASSFPGAYNEQFF
-	TRBJ2-3	TRBD2	TRBV7-9	TGTGCCAGCAGCCCCGGTTCGAGCGGGAGGGAGGGTACGCAGTATTTT	CASSPGSSGREGTQYF
-	TRBJ1-2	-	TRBV5-5	TGTGCCAGCAGCTTGGGGACAGTGCCATATGGCTACACCTTC	CASSLGTVPYGYTF
once	TRBJ1-2	-	TRBV5-5	TGTGCCAGCAGCCCTATCGACTTTAACTATGGCTACACCTTC	CASSPIDFNYGYTF
-	TRBJ2-3	-	TRBV27	TGTGCCAGCAGTGCCTGGGACGGTCGCACAGATACGCAGTATTTT	CASSAWDGRTDTQYF
-	TRBJ2-3	-	TRBV19	TGTGCCAGTAGTATGTTTCCAGGCACAGATACGCAGTATTTT	CASSMFPGTDTQYF
-	TRBJ1-5	-	TRBV7-6	TGTGCCAGCAGCCCAAGGGCGGGGATCAATCAGCCCCAGCATTTT	CASSPRAGINQPQHF
-	TRBJ1-2	-	TRBV7-2	TGTGCCAGCAGCGCAGAAAGAGCGACCTATGGCTACACCTTC	CASSAERATYGYTF
-	TRBJ2-1	TRBD2	TRBV30	TGTGCCTTCTTAGCGGGAGAGGGAAATGAGCAGTTCTTC	CAFLAGEGNEQFF
-	TRBJ1-4	-	TRBV30	TGTGCCTGGAATTCTGGGGATGAAAAACTGTTTTTT	CAWNSGDEKLFF
-	TRBJ2-7	-	TRBV7-9	TGTGCCAGCAGCCCACCATCCTACGAGCAGTACTTC	CASSPPSYEQYF
-	TRBJ2-1	-	TRBV11-2	TGTGCCAGCAGCCGCGGGGTTCTCTCCTACAATGAGCAGTTCTTC	CASSRGVLSYNEQFF
-	TRBJ2-3	-	TRBV4-1	TGCGCCAGCAGCCAAGATATCGGGAGCACAGATACGCAGTATTTT	CASSQDIGSTDTQYF
-	TRBJ2-1	-	TRBV4-3	TGCGCCAGCAGCCAAGATCTGGCAGTCTACAATGAGCAGTTCTTC	CASSQDLAVYNEQFF
-	TRBJ2-7	-	TRBV11-2	TGTGCCAGCAGCTTAGGAAACCAAGGCCCCCTTCTTATGCAGTACTTC	CASSLGNQGPLLMQYF
-	TRBJ1-5	-	TRBV27	TGTGCCAGCAGTTTTCAAGGGGACCAAAGTCAGCCCCAGCATTTT	CASSFQGDQSQPQHF